A single T cell receptor beta chain is shown here with its context. The data were obtained in a study of cytomegalovirus exposure and HLA in healthy donors. The PCR made use of 60 Vbeta and 13 Jbeta primers. Sequenced by immunoSEQ multiplex PCR; TCRdb stores in-frame clones only, minus some. The sample consists of some 150,000 clones, around 64% of them appearing once. This TCR was sampled from a woman aged 25 to 39 in good health and CMV-seronegative. Sequenced material: PBMCs.

This CDR3 reads CASSFSGGGSGELFF. The DNA for the CDR3 is TGTGCCAGCAGCTTTTCGGGCGGGGGTAGCGGGGAGCTGTTTTTT. This chain connects TRBV5-4 to TRBJ2-2; 7 nucleotides match TRBD2. Per the germline V gene, CDR1 is SGHNT and CDR2 is YYREEE (reference sequence). This CDR3 comprises 15 residues. Trimming removed 2 bases from V and 7 bases from J; junction bases left unmatched: 8.